This entry is about one T cell receptor beta chain. The antigen is unknown. Reverse transcription of all isolated RNA meant that expressed TCRB transcripts were sequenced. Method: immunoSEQ multiplex PCR; TCRdb's copy keeps in-frame clones and lacks some. The sample has about 350,000 clones, roughly 21% seen once. Germline assignment: CDR1 SNHLY and CDR2 FYNNEI. The CDR3 length is 14 residues. Trimming took 10 bases from V and 1 from J, leaving 16 bases between them. This specimen comes from a study of beta chain features in type 1 diabetes. Study-wide results and caveats: Equally in patients and controls, PCR might preferentially amplify shorter templates.

The sample taken for sequencing was naive CD4+ T cells from blood. This receptor was identified in a woman under 30 in good health. The chain combines TRBV2 with TRBJ1-1; D is possibly TRBD1 (5 bases). CDR3 in amino acids: CATSSGHQNTEAFF. The CDR3 DNA follows: TGTGCCACCTCGTCTGGACATCAGAACACTGAAGCTTTCTTT. The entire variable domain, with the rest obtained from reference TRBV2 and TRBJ1-1, is as follows: EPEVTQTPSHQVTQMGQEVILRCVPISNHLYFYWYRQILGQKVEFLVSFYNNEISEKSEIFDDQFSVERPDGSNFTLKIRSTKLEDSAMYFCATSSGHQNTEAFFGQGTRLTVV.